This TCR beta chain was captured in a study of blood T cell repertoires in COVID-19. The CDR3 spans 12 residues. Trimming removed 0 bases from V and 4 bases from J, with 6 bases in between. Germline V CDR1 and CDR2: GTSNPN, SVGIG (reference sequence). In this sample, this clone turned up a few times. Authors' analysis steps: Quantification of nucleated cells was approximated via reference gene primer amplification. The method was immunoSEQ multiplex PCR; TCRdb's version includes in-frame clones alone and lacks a portion of them. V, J and clone size were drawn from that table, and D and trimming were deduced from the DNA. The sample contains some 200,000 clones, 70% to 90% of which appear only once.

This TCR derives from a man aged 80 or over with acute or convalescent COVID-19. The chain is built from TRBV30 and TRBJ1-2, with D unresolved. Sequencing input: peripheral blood. The CDR3 sequence is CAWSVTGYGYTF. CDR3 nucleotides: TGTGCCTGGAGTGTGACTGGCTATGGCTACACCTTC.